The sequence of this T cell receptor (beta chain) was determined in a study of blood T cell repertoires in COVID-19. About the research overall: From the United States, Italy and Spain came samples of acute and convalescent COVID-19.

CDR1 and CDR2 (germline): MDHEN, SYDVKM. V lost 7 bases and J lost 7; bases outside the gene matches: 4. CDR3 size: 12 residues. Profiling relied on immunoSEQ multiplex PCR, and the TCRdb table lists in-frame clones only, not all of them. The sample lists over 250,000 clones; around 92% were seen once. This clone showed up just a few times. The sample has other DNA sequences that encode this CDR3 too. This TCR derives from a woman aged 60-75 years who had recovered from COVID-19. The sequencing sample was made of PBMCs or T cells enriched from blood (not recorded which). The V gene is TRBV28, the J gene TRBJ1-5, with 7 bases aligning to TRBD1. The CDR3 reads CASNEGAQPQHF. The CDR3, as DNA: TGTGCCAGCAATGAGGGGGCCCAGCCCCAGCATTTT. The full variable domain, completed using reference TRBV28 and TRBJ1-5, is DVKVTQSSRYLVKRTGEKVFLECVQDMDHENMFWYRQDPGLGLRLIYFSYDVKMKEKGDIPEGYSVSREKKERFSLILESASTNQTSMYLCASNEGAQPQHFGDGTRLSIL.